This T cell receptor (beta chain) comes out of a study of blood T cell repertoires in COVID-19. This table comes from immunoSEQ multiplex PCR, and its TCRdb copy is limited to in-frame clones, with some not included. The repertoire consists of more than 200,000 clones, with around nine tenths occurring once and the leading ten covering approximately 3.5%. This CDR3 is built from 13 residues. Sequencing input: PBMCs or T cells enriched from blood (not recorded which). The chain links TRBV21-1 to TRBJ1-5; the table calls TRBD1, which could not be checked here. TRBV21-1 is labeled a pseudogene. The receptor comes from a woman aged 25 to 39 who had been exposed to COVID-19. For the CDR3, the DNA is TGTGCCACAGTTGAACAGGGGATTCAGCCCCAGCATTTT. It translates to CATVEQGIQPQHF.